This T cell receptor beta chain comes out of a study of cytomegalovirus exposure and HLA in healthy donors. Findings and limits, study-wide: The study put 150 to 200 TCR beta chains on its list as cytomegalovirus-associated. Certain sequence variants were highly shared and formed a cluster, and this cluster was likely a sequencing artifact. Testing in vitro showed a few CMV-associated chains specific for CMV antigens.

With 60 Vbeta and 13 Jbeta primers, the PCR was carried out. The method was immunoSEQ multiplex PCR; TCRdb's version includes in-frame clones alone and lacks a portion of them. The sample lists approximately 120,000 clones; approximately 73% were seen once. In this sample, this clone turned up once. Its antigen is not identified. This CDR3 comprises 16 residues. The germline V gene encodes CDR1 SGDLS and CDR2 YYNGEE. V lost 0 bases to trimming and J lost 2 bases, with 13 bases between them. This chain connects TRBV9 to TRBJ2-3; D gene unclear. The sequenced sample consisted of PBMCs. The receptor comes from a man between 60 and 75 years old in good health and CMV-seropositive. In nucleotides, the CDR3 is TGTGCCAGCAGCGTAGAATTCGGTGGTGTCACAGATACGCAGTATTTT. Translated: CASSVEFGGVTDTQYF.